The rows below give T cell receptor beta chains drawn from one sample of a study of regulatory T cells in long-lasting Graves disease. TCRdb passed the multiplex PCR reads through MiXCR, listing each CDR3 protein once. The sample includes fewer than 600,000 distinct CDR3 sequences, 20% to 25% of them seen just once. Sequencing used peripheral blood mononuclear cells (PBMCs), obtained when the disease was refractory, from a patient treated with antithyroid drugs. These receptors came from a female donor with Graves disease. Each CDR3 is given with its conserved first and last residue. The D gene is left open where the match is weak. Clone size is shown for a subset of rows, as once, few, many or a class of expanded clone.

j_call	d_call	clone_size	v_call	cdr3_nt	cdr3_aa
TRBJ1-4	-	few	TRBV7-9	TGTGCCAGCAGCCAGGGTGCTAATGAAAAACTGTTTTTT	CASSQGANEKLFF
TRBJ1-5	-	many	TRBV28	TGTGCCAGCAGTTTCCGTCGTGACACTAGCAATCAGCCCCAGCATTTT	CASSFRRDTSNQPQHF
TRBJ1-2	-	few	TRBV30	TGTGCCTGGAGTGTATCGTTACACTATGGCTACACCTTC	CAWSVSLHYGYTF
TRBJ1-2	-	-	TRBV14	TGTGCCAGCAGCCAAGGTTGGATTCCCGGGACCTATGGCTACACCTTC	CASSQGWIPGTYGYTF
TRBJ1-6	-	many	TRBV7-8	TGTGCCAGCAACCGAGGGGCCACCAGATCACCCCTCCACTTT	CASNRGATRSPLHF
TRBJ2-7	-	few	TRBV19	TGTGCCAGTAGTATCCCGACTTACCCCCACGAGCAGTACTTC	CASSIPTYPHEQYF
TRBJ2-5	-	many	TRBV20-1	TGCAGTGCTAGGACGGGGGGCGGAGAGACCCAGTACTTC	CSARTGGGETQYF
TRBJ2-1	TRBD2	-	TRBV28	TGTGCCAGCAGCACTCGGGGGGGCTCCTACAATGAGCAGTTCTTC	CASSTRGGSYNEQFF
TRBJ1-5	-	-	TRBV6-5	TGTGCCAGCAGTTACTCGCCCGGGCAGCCCCAGCATTTT	CASSYSPGQPQHF
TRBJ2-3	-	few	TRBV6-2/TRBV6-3	TGTGCCAGCAGTTACTTCGGGGGGCGGGATGGAGATACGCAGTATTTT	CASSYFGGRDGDTQYF
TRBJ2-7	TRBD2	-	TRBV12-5	TGTGCTAGTGGTCTAGGGGAGGGCGAGCAGTACTTC	CASGLGEGEQYF
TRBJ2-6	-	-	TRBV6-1	TGTGCCACCTCTCCTTCCGGGGCCAACGTCCTGACTTTC	CATSPSGANVLTF
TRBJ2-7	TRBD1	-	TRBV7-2	TGTGCCAGCAGCCGTGAGGGGACAGGGAGTGCGAGCGAGCAGTACTTC	CASSREGTGSASEQYF
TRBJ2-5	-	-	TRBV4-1	TGCGCCAGCAGCCAAGCCCTATTCAGGTCCGAGACCCAGTACTTC	CASSQALFRSETQYF
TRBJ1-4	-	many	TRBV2	TGTGCCAGCAGTGAAAACTCGGCAGCAACTAATGAAAAACTGTTTTTT	CASSENSAATNEKLFF
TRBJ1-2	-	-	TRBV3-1	TGTGCCAGCAGCCGTACAGAGCTTCTCTATGGCTACACCTTC	CASSRTELLYGYTF
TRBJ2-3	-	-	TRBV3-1	TGTGCCAGCAGCCACCCTCCCACAGATACGCAGTATTTT	CASSHPPTDTQYF
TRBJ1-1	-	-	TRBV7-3	TGTGCCAGCAGCCCATGGGGGATTGGCACTGAAGCTTTCTTT	CASSPWGIGTEAFF
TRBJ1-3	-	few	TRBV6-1	TGTGCCAGCAGTGAAGGGGGGATCGGGGGAAACACCATATATTTT	CASSEGGIGGNTIYF
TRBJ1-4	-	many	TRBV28	TGTGCCAGCAGTTTATCTATGGGGGAAAATGAAAAACTGTTTTTT	CASSLSMGENEKLFF
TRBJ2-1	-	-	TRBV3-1	TGTGCCAGCAGCCAAGACAGGTCCAGCTCCTACAATGAGCAGTTCTTC	CASSQDRSSSYNEQFF
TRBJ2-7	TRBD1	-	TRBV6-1	TGTGCCAGCAGGCGCGCCGGGGACAGGGGAGGCGAGCAGTACTTC	CASRRAGDRGGEQYF
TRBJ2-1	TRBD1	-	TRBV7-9	TGTGCCAGCAGCCCGGGACAGGGGGAGTTAAATGAGCAGTTCTTC	CASSPGQGELNEQFF
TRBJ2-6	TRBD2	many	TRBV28	TGTGCCAGCAGCCATTATTGGGAGGGGACGGGGGTTTCTTCTGGGGCCAACGTCCTGACTTTC	CASSHYWEGTGVSSGANVLTF
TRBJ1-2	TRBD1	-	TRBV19	TGTGCCAGTAGTCCCCTCGGTGGGCAGGGGGAAGGCTTGGACTACTACACCTTC	CASSPLGGQGEGLDYYTF
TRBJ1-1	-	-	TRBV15	TGTGCCACCAGCAGAGATCGTCCGACAGGAATGAACACTGAAGCTTTCTTT	CATSRDRPTGMNTEAFF
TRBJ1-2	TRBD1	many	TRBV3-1	TGTGCCAGCGGGGACAGTCCCTATGGCTACACCTTC	CASGDSPYGYTF
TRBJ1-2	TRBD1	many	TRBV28	TGTGCCAGCAGTTTAATTGGGACAGGTGATTACACCTTC	CASSLIGTGDYTF
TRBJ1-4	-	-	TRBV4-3	TGCGCCAGCAGCCAAGAATCCGCCCCGAATGAAAAACTGTTTTTT	CASSQESAPNEKLFF
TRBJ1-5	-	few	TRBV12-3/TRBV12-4	TGTGCCAGCAGCCCGATCGGGGGAAATCAGCCCCAGCATTTT	CASSPIGGNQPQHF
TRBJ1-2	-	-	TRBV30	TGTGCCTGGAGTCCGGGGGGGTATGGCTACACCTTC	CAWSPGGYGYTF
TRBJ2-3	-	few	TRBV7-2	TGTGCCAGCAGCGTCCCCCACACAGATACGCAGTATTTT	CASSVPHTDTQYF
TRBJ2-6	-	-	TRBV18	TGTGCCAGCTCACCACTGGGGAGCTCTGGGGCCAACGTCCTGACTTTC	CASSPLGSSGANVLTF
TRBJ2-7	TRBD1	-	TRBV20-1	TGCAGTGCGATCGAATCCGGGGACAGTTTTTACGAGCAGTACTTC	CSAIESGDSFYEQYF
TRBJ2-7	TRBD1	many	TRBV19	TGTGCCAGTAGTATCCGACAGGGGCCCTACGAGCAGTACTTC	CASSIRQGPYEQYF
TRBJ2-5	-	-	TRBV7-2	TGTGCCAGCAGCTCCGCTGCCCGGCCCGGAGAGACCCAGTACTTC	CASSSAARPGETQYF
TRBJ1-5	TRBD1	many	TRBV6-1	TGTGCCAGCAGTGATGGGACAGGGGGCAGGCAGCCCCAGCATTTT	CASSDGTGGRQPQHF
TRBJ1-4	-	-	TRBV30	TGTGCCTGGAGTGTGGAGGAAAAACTGTTTTTT	CAWSVEEKLFF